Listed here are 6 T cell receptor beta chains from one sample, sequenced in a study of cytomegalovirus exposure and HLA in healthy donors. Researchers ran the PCR with 60 Vbeta and 13 Jbeta primers. Method: immunoSEQ multiplex PCR; TCRdb's copy keeps in-frame clones and lacks some. The sample has 90,000 to 120,000 clones, approximately 76% seen once. The sequencing input was PBMCs. The receptors here all came from a man aged 18 to 29 in good health and CMV-seronegative.

This clone was recorded a few times. The chain employs TRBV7-3 and TRBJ2-1; 12 bases line up with TRBD2. The CDR3 length is 14 residues. The V gene's germline CDR1 is SGHTA and CDR2 FQGTGA. The V and J ends lost 4 bases and 10 bases, in that order; junction bases with no gene match: 5. The CDR3 sequence is CASSSSGGAQEQFF. The CDR3 nucleotides are TGTGCCAGCAGCTCTAGCGGGGGGGCACAGGAGCAGTTCTTC.

The chain employs TRBV5-5 and TRBJ1-5; D perhaps matches TRBD1 (5 bases). The V end was cut by 7 bases, the J end by 6 bases, with 14 bases between. CDR1 is SGHKS, CDR2 YYEKEE, per germline (reference sequence). This CDR3 spans 13 amino acids. DNA of the CDR3: TGTGCCAGCCACCCGGGGGTGGGTCAGCCCCAGCATTTT. Its translation: CASHPGVGQPQHF.

This chain links TRBV9 with TRBJ2-3; 8 bases agree with TRBD1. V shed 3 bases, J shed 0 bases, and the junction held 12 bases outside the gene matches. The germline V gene has CDR1 SGDLS and CDR2 YYNGEE. The CDR3 has 18 amino acids. DNA for the CDR3: TGTGCCAGCAGCGGTAGTAGGGGGACAGGCTTCAGCACAGATACGCAGTATTTT. Encoded protein: CASSGSRGTGFSTDTQYF.

This chain uses TRBV19 with TRBJ2-1, with 9 positions matching TRBD2. V gave up 6 bases and J gave up 5 bases; unmatched junction bases: 5. Germline V gene lookup returns CDR1 LNHDA and CDR2 SQIVND (reference sequence). CDR3 size: 14 residues. The DNA for the CDR3 is TGTGCCAGTAGCCAGCGGGGGGAACACAATGAGCAGTTCTTC. Encoded protein: CASSQRGEHNEQFF. The entire variable domain, with the rest obtained from reference TRBV19 and TRBJ2-1, is as follows: DGGITQSPKYLFRKEGQNVTLSCEQNLNHDAMYWYRQDPGQGLRLIYYSQIVNDFQKGDIAEGYSVSREKKESFPLTVTSAQKNPTAFYLCASSQRGEHNEQFFGPGTRLTVL.

DNA for the CDR3: TGTGCCAGCAGCTTAGAGGGGGCGAACACCGGGGAGCTGTTTTTT. Translated, it gives CASSLEGANTGELFF. This chain uses TRBV7-3 with TRBJ2-2; maybe TRBD1 (6 bases). Germline CDR1 and CDR2: SGHTA and FQGTGA. V shed 2 bases and J shed 0 bases, with 7 bases lying between them. CDR3 length: 15 amino acids.

The gene calls are TRBV2 and TRBJ1-1; TRBD1 might be the D (5 bases). The CDR3 extends over 15 amino acids. Germline V CDR1 and CDR2: SNHLY, FYNNEI. Trimming left V 3 bases short and J 0 bases short, with 11 bases between. CDR3 loop: CASSDDRLMNTEAFF. The CDR3 DNA sequence: TGTGCCAGCAGTGATGACAGACTCATGAACACTGAAGCTTTCTTT.